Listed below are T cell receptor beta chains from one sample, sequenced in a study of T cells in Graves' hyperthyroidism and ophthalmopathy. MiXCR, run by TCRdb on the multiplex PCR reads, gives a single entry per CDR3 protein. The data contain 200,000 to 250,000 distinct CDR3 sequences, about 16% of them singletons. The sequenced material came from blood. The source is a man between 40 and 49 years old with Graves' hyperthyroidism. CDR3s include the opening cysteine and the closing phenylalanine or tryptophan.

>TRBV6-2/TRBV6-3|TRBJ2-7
CASSSLAGGPFHEQYF
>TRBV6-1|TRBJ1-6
CASTPAGQEYNSPLHF
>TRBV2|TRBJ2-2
CASTWDRSTGELFF
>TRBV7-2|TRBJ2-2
CASSRRPGLAARGELFF
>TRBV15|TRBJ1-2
CATSRVLQGTYGYTF
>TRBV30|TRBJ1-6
CAWRDRSGSPLHF
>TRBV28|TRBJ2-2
CASSLLARGVFTGELFF
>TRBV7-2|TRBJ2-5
CASSLMGWQETQYF
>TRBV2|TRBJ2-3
CASKTGGVDTQYF
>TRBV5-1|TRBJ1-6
CASSLTSDPGEPLHF
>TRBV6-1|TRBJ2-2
CASSESDGVGTGELFF
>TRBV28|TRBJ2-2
CASNAAGDNTGELFF
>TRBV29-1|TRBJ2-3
CSVAQGGLAGGQDTQYF
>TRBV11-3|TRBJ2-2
CASSLVPGASGELFF
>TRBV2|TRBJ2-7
CASSELAGDPYEQYF
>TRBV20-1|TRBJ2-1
CSARGGGGSYNEQFF
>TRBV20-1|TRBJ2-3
CSADSITKAGGTDTQYF
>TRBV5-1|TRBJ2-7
CASSLQGSGEQYF
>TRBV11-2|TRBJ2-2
CASSLAAGTGELFF
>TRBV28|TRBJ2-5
CASSSGGGYQETQYF